The table lists the clone carrying this T cell receptor beta chain with a count of one. The data were obtained in a study of shared clonotypes between healthy human individuals. Libraries were prepared by immunoSEQ multiplex PCR; TCRdb keeps only in-frame clonotypes and omits some of them. The sample has 2 million to 2.5 million clones, nearly 97% seen once; the top ten hold roughly 0.13%. The CDR3 is 15 residues long. Looked up from germline, CDR1 is GTSNPN and CDR2 is SVGIG (reference sequence). V shed 0 bases and J shed 0 bases, with 6 bases lying between them. Sequenced: naive CD4+ T cells sorted from blood. Subset in this sample: CD45RA+ positively selected. The genes are TRBV30 and TRBJ1-6, with no clear D. The TCR was taken from a man between 18 and 35 years old in good health. CDR3 in amino acids: CAWSVGGSYNSPLHF. In nucleotides, the CDR3 is TGTGCCTGGAGTGTAGGCGGCTCCTATAATTCACCCCTCCACTTT.